Presented here are 20 T cell receptor beta chains from one specimen sequenced in a study of T cell responses to AZD1222 COVID-19 vaccine. Produced via immunoSEQ multiplex PCR; TCRdb's table is partial and in-frame only. The sample carries about 140,000 clones, approximately 89% recorded once. This sample comprised peripheral blood, obtained 28 days after the second AZD1222 dose. These receptor sequences come from an adult who received the AZD1222 COVID-19 vaccine.

The rearrangement uses TRBV7-2 and TRBJ1-4; no clear D gene. CDR3 length: 17 amino acids. Germline CDR1 reads SGHTA; CDR2 reads FQGNSA. V shed 1 base and J shed 0 bases, with 12 bases lying between them. The CDR3 protein is CASSLGPVITTNEKLFF. CDR3 coding DNA: TGTGCCAGCAGCTTAGGGCCGGTCATAACAACTAATGAAAAACTGTTTTTT.

The chain couples TRBV21-1 to TRBJ1-5. TRBV21-1 is listed as a pseudogene. This CDR3 spans 11 amino acids. The CDR3 sequence is CASHGVQPQHF. The CDR3 nucleotides read TGTGCCAGTCATGGGGTCCAGCCCCAGCATTTT.

The J gene is TRBJ1-2, the V gene TRBV7-2; TRBD1 aligns across 12 bases. CDR3 size: 15 residues. Germline V gene data show CDR1 as SGHTA and CDR2 as FQGNSA. V was pared by 5 bases and J by 7 bases, with 8 bases of the junction left unmatched. Here the CDR3 reads CASSIGTGGAGGYTF. In nucleotides, the CDR3 is TGTGCCAGCAGCATCGGGACAGGGGGCGCAGGTGGCTACACCTTC. Drawing the rest from reference TRBV7-2 and TRBJ1-2, the complete variable domain is GAGVSQSPSNKVTEKGKDVELRCDPISGHTALYWYRQSLGQGLEFLIYFQGNSAPDKSGLPSDRFSAERTGGSVSTLTIQRTQQEDSAVYLCASSIGTGGAGGYTFGSGTRLTVV.

This clone was observed a single time. The rearrangement joins TRBV18 to TRBJ1-2; TRBD1 agrees at 7 bases. Germline trimming cut 3 bases from V and 2 bases from J; bases unmatched to any gene: 6. CDR1 is KGHSH and CDR2 is LQKENI in the germline V gene. The CDR3 sequence is 15 residues long. CDR3 coding DNA: TGTGCCAGCTCACCCGGGACAGCTCCAAACTATGGCTACACCTTC. Its translation is CASSPGTAPNYGYTF. Filled out from reference TRBV18 and TRBJ1-2, the complete variable domain reads NAGVMQNPRHLVRRRGQEARLRCSPMKGHSHVYWYRQLPEEGLKFMVYLQKENIIDESGMPKERFSAEFPKEGPSILRIQQVVRGDSAAYFCASSPGTAPNYGYTFGSGTRLTVV.

This clone was seen a few times. The rearrangement links TRBV3-1 (or the pseudogene TRBV3-2) to TRBJ2-3; 10 bases line up with TRBD1. Germline V gene sequence: CDR1 LGHDT, CDR2 YNNKEL (reference sequence). V lost 8 bases to trimming and J lost 4 bases; unmatched junction nucleotides: 3. This CDR3 has 13 amino acids. Written as DNA, the CDR3 is TGTGCCAGCTGGGACAGGGGTTCAGATACGCAGTATTTT. It translates to CASWDRGSDTQYF.

The chain joins TRBV19 to TRBJ1-2; 7 nucleotides match TRBD1. V was clipped by 6 bases and J by 6 bases; unmatched bases: 7. This CDR3 is 13 amino acids long. Germline loops: CDR1 LNHDA, CDR2 SQIVND (reference sequence). The CDR3 loop reads CASRIGTVNGYTF. As DNA, the CDR3 is TGTGCCAGTAGAATCGGGACAGTAAATGGCTACACCTTC.

The chain is built from TRBV18 and TRBJ1-1, with D perhaps TRBD1 (6 bases). CDR3 length equals 15 residues. Per the germline V gene, CDR1 is KGHSH and CDR2 is LQKENI. Trimming removed 3 bases from V and 0 bases from J, with 11 bases in between. This CDR3 reads CASSPQGKMNTEAFF. The CDR3 DNA sequence: TGTGCCAGCTCACCCCAGGGGAAGATGAACACTGAAGCTTTCTTT. The variable domain in full, with the rest retrieved from reference TRBV18 and TRBJ1-1, is NAGVMQNPRHLVRRRGQEARLRCSPMKGHSHVYWYRQLPEEGLKFMVYLQKENIIDESGMPKERFSAEFPKEGPSILRIQQVVRGDSAAYFCASSPQGKMNTEAFFGQGTRLTVV.

V is TRBV5-8 and J is TRBJ2-2; no definite D call. Per the germline V gene, CDR1 is SGHTS and CDR2 is YDEGEE. The CDR3 consists of 16 residues. Trimming removed 1 base from V and 3 bases from J, with 13 bases in between. The CDR3 region has the DNA TGTGCCAGCAGCTTGTCCACGTACAGATACACCGGGGAGCTGTTTTTT. It specifies CASSLSTYRYTGELFF.

The V and J genes are TRBV25-1 and TRBJ1-6; weak D call: TRBD1 (6 bases). Germline V gene sequence: CDR1 MGHDK, CDR2 SYGVNS. This CDR3 contains 15 residues. Trimming removed 1 base at V and 6 bases at J, with 10 bases between. CDR3 protein: CASSESRGRNSPLHF. DNA of the CDR3: TGTGCCAGCAGTGAATCCCGGGGGCGTAATTCACCCCTCCACTTT.

The chain has TRBV10-3 and TRBJ1-1; weak D call: TRBD1 (5 bases). Trimming cost V 6 bases and J 1 base, with 15 bases left between them. The CDR3 is made up of 15 amino acids. Germline V gene data show CDR1 as ENHRY and CDR2 as SYGVKD. The CDR3 spells CAISPAAGTNTEAFF. CDR3 DNA sequence: TGTGCCATCAGCCCGGCCGCAGGGACGAACACTGAAGCTTTCTTT.

The V call is TRBV6-5, the J call TRBJ1-5; perhaps TRBD1 as D (5 bases). Trimming took off 5 bases at V and 5 bases at J, with 16 bases between the two ends. Germline CDR1 and CDR2: MNHEY and SVGAGI. The CDR3 has 15 amino acids. CDR3 sequence: CASSPGGNHDQPQHF. CDR3 coding DNA: TGTGCCAGCAGTCCGGGGGGGAATCACGATCAGCCCCAGCATTTT.

V is TRBV10-3 and J is TRBJ1-1; D ambiguous. CDR3 size: 13 residues. Trimming took off 7 bases at V and 1 base at J, with 10 bases between the two ends. Germline-derived CDR1 and CDR2 are ENHRY and SYGVKD. This CDR3 reads CAIKNTENTEAFF. CDR3 in DNA: TGTGCCATCAAGAATACAGAGAACACTGAAGCTTTCTTT.

This chain connects TRBV5-4 to TRBJ1-2; weak D call: TRBD1 (5 bases). The CDR3 loop spans 12 amino acids. The V gene lost 0 bases and the J gene lost 6 bases, with 6 bases spanning the gap. Germline assignment: CDR1 SGHNT and CDR2 YYREEE (reference sequence). CDR3 sequence reads: CASSLDRNGYTF. The CDR3 DNA reads TGTGCCAGCAGCTTGGACAGGAATGGCTACACCTTC. The full variable domain, with the rest looked up from reference TRBV5-4 and TRBJ1-2, is ETGVTQSPTHLIKTRGQQVTLRCSSQSGHNTVSWYQQALGQGPQFIFQYYREEENGRGNFPPRFSGLQFPNYSSELNVNALELDDSALYLCASSLDRNGYTFGSGTRLTVV.

The chain carries TRBV7-9 and TRBJ2-7; D remains unclear. The germline V gene encodes CDR1 SEHNR and CDR2 FQNEAQ (reference sequence). V was trimmed by 4 bases and J by 0 bases, leaving 13 bases between them. The CDR3 totals 15 residues. The CDR3 here is CASSSRIQSSYEQYF. CDR3 coding DNA: TGTGCCAGCAGCTCTAGGATCCAGAGCTCCTACGAGCAGTACTTC.

As concerns this clone: Other DNA sequences of this sample code for an identical CDR3. The genes are TRBV11-2 and TRBJ1-1; no definite D call. CDR3 size: 12 residues. Trimming removed 3 bases at V and 5 bases at J, with 7 bases between. The germline V gene has CDR1 SGHAT and CDR2 FQNNGV. The DNA for the CDR3 is TGTGCCAGCAGCTTCGAGGGAACTGAAGCTTTCTTT. Its translation: CASSFEGTEAFF.

In its sample, this clone was seen a few times. The chain couples TRBV28 to TRBJ1-1; 7 bases agree with TRBD1. Germline-derived CDR1 and CDR2 are MDHEN and SYDVKM. This CDR3 comprises 15 residues. The J segment lost 2 bases and the V segment lost 8 bases, leaving 11 bases of the junction unmatched. CDR3: CASCKGGIENTEAFF. In DNA form, the CDR3 reads TGTGCCAGCTGCAAAGGGGGCATAGAAAACACTGAAGCTTTCTTT.

The CDR3 DNA reads TGTGCCAGCAGTTTATCGCGGACAGGCAATCAGCCCCAGCATTTT. Amino acids: CASSLSRTGNQPQHF. The rearrangement uses TRBV27 and TRBJ1-5, with D maybe TRBD1 (6 bases). V was shortened by 0 bases and J by 2 bases, with 8 bases between the two germline ends. This CDR3 is built from 15 residues. Germline values: CDR1 MNHEY, CDR2 SMNVEV (reference sequence).

The chain carries TRBV3-1 (or the pseudogene TRBV3-2) and TRBJ1-5; 12 positions match TRBD1. CDR1 LGHDT and CDR2 YNNKEL come from the germline V gene (reference sequence). The CDR3 is 20 amino acids. The V gene end was trimmed by 0 bases and the J gene end by 0 bases; junction bases not matched to a gene: 9. This CDR3 reads CASSQDRGTGGRTSNQPQHF. The CDR3 DNA follows: TGTGCCAGCAGCCAAGATCGGGGGACAGGGGGCCGTACTAGCAATCAGCCCCAGCATTTT.

The chain joins TRBV12-5 to TRBJ2-1, with TRBD1 identical over 7 bases. This CDR3 spans 11 amino acids. Germline assignment: CDR1 LGHNT and CDR2 FRNRAP. Trimming took 8 bases from V and 7 from J; bases not matched to a gene: 2. The CDR3 region is CASSTGNEQFF. The DNA of the CDR3 is TGTGCTAGTTCGACAGGGAATGAGCAGTTCTTC.

The V call is TRBV28, the J call TRBJ1-1; no reliable D call. Trimming removed 6 bases from V and 0 bases from J, with 11 bases in between. From germline, CDR1 is MDHEN and CDR2 SYDVKM. CDR3 length: 14 residues. CDR3 sequence reads: CASRVQQMNTEAFF. The CDR3 nucleotides read TGTGCCAGCAGAGTACAGCAGATGAACACTGAAGCTTTCTTT.